The present entry profiles one T cell receptor (beta chain) with its context. This CDR3 spans 16 amino acids. In germline, CDR1 is SGHVS, CDR2 FQNEAQ. V lost 2 bases, J lost 4 bases, and 17 bases lay in between. This record belongs to a study of blood T cell repertoires in COVID-19. Per the original data handling: Reference gene primer amplification yielded estimated nucleated cell counts. The table came from immunoSEQ multiplex PCR; TCRdb's copy has only in-frame clones and leaves some out. V and J calls and clone size are copied from that table; D and trimming were computed from the DNA. Among over 200,000 clones listed, more than 75% were seen once.

This chain joins TRBV7-8 and TRBJ1-2; D gene ambiguous. The sequence was collected from a man aged 50 to 59 with COVID-19, enrolled during active disease. The sample taken for sequencing was peripheral blood. CDR3 DNA: TGTGCCAGCAGCTTACGTGCGGAGCGCAGCCCCTATGGCTACACCTTC. Protein product: CASSLRAERSPYGYTF.